This T cell receptor (beta chain) was recorded in a study of CD8 T cells in Susac syndrome. Turning to the study itself: The sequenced Susac syndrome patients included about six who had clinically active disease and roughly eight who were in remission. Study-wide results and limits: Sixteen Susac-specific public clones were found in total CD8+ repertoires and five in CD8+ TEMRA repertoires.

RNA, at about 0.45 to 1 ug, was reverse transcribed with random hexamers. An immunoSEQ multiplex PCR generated amplified TCR beta CDR3 products spanning 54 Vbeta and 13 Jbeta. TCRdb re-called the immunoSEQ multiplex PCR reads through MiXCR, storing one row per CDR3 protein. This table has some 200,000 distinct CDR3 sequences, about 95% appearing once. The V gene's germline CDR1 is SGHTA and CDR2 FQGNSA. Trimming left V 5 bases short and J 10 bases short, with 15 bases between. The CDR3 covers 14 residues. With regard to this clonotype: Its antigen remains unidentified.

Sequences were obtained from CD8+ T cells from PBMCs. This TCR came from a human donor with Susac syndrome. V usage is TRBV7-2 and J usage is TRBJ1-6; D might be TRBD1 (5 bases). The CDR3 DNA is TGTGCCAGCAGCGGAACAATCGGGGGATCACCCCTCCACTTT. This sequence encodes CASSGTIGGSPLHF.